This TCR beta chain came from a study of blood T cell repertoires in COVID-19. Study overall: Sources were T cells, B-cell-depleted T cells, or PBMCs; the material itself was cDNA or gDNA.

The V end was cut by 6 bases, the J end by 8 bases, with 20 bases between. CDR1 SGDLS and CDR2 YYNGEE come from the germline V gene. This CDR3 spans 15 amino acids. Per the study methods: Scientists estimated how many nucleated cells there were by amplifying reference gene primers. The method was immunoSEQ multiplex PCR; TCRdb's version includes in-frame clones alone and lacks a portion of them. The DNA gave D and trimming, while V, J and clone size come from that table. Seen here are about 20,000 clones, 91% observed once, and the top ten hold 6% to 8%. The receptor was isolated from a human donor in a cohort sampled during active COVID-19. The chain couples TRBV9 to TRBJ1-4; TRBD1 is a possible D gene (6 bases). The sequenced material came from peripheral blood. CDR3 amino acids: CASISPHDRPEKLFF. The CDR3, as DNA: TGTGCCAGCATCTCCCCTCATGACAGGCCGGAAAAACTGTTTTTT.